This entry features one T cell receptor (beta chain) sequence. The data were produced by immunoSEQ multiplex PCR, yet TCRdb's version contains in-frame clones alone and is incomplete. The sample shows approximately 300,000 clones, approximately 90% of them seen only once. The data derive from a study of blood T cell repertoires in COVID-19. Study-level information: T cells, B-cell-depleted T cells, or PBMCs supplied cDNA or gDNA.

This CDR3 contains 16 residues. V trimming: 5 bases; J trimming: 6 bases; junction bases outside the gene matches: 9. From germline, CDR1 is KGHSH and CDR2 LQKENI. The specimen was peripheral blood. The V and J genes are TRBV18 and TRBJ1-6; 8 nucleotides match TRBD1. The receptor was derived from a woman between 45 and 60 years old with active or convalescent COVID-19. DNA for the CDR3: TGTGCCAGCTCAGTAACCGGGACAGGCTTTAATTCACCCCTCCACTTT. Translating gives CASSVTGTGFNSPLHF.